This TCR beta chain was obtained from a study of identical twins. General study points: While abundant cord blood beta clonotypes carried fewer insertions, memory repertoires showed no such pattern.

TCRdb reprocessed the 5' RACE reads via MiXCR and lists one record per CDR3 protein. The sample contains 550,000 to 700,000 distinct CDR3 sequences, 21% of which appear only once. To note about this clonotype: Its cognate antigen is unknown.

These sequences were also reported in another study, on T cells expressing NK-cell markers. From that second work: Sorted CD3+CD56-NKG2C+, CD3+CD56+NKG2C+ and CD3+CD56+NKG2C- T cells supplied the TCR beta repertoires. The authors sequenced eight donors, of whom seven were HCMV-seropositive and one was seronegative. About six of the donors carried dominant NKG2C+ clonotypes that took up roughly 1.0-7.0% of their CD8+ T cells.

The clonotype was recovered from a woman under 30 in good health. The sequenced sample was PBMCs.

The CDR3 is CASSLGRTANQPQHF. The CDR3 nucleotides read TGTGCCAGCAGCTTAGGTCGGACGGCAAATCAGCCCCAGCATTTT. The chain is built from TRBV7-9 and TRBJ1-5; no reliable D call. Germline CDR1 is SEHNR and CDR2 is FQNEAQ (reference sequence). Trimming shortened V by 1 base and J by 4 bases, and 11 bases separated the two germline ends. The CDR3 length is 15 residues.